This section outlines one TCR beta chain sequence together with its context. Its matching antigen is unknown. The entry originates in a study of T cell responses to AZD1222 COVID-19 vaccine. General study results and limits: Seropositive status at baseline applied to only 5 or 6 AZD1222 recipients. In a largely white British group with more females than males, clonal diversity was possibly underestimated. Elevations in Spike-specific TCR breadth and depth followed administration of two AZD1222 doses. There were repertoire samples only from the period after the peak T cell response.

Germline V gene lookup returns CDR1 MGHRA and CDR2 YSYEKL. Trimming removed 1 base at V and 6 bases at J, with 10 bases between. The CDR3 length is 14 residues. Here immunoSEQ multiplex PCR was the method, and the copy in TCRdb shows in-frame clones only, minus some. This repertoire shows more than 110,000 clones, about nine tenths found once; its top ten account for roughly 4.7%. The receptor's source is an adult in good health. V is TRBV4-1 and J is TRBJ1-5; no clear D gene. The sequencing here drew on peripheral blood, taken on day 0 of AZD1222 vaccination. CDR3 coding DNA: TGCGCCAGCAGCCAAGTGGGTAGGGTTCAGCCCCAGCATTTT. Its protein is CASSQVGRVQPQHF.